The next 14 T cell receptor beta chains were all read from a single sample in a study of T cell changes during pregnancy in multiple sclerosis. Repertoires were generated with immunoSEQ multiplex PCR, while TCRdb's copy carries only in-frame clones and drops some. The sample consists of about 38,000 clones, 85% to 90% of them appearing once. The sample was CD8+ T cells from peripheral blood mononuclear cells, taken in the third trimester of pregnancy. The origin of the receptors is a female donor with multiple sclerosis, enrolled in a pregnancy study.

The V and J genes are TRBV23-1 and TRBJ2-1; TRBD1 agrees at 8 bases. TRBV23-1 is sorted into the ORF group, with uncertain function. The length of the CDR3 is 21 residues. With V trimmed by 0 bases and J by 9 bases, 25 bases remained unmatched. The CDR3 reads CASSQSYVSKNVQGARGEQFF. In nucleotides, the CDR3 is TGCGCCAGCAGTCAATCGTATGTGTCCAAGAACGTCCAGGGGGCCAGGGGTGAGCAGTTCTTC.

CDR3 DNA sequence: TGTGCCAGCAGTTTCGGGCGGGGGGCGCTCGAGCAGTACTTC. The encoded protein is CASSFGRGALEQYF. The V call is TRBV28, the J call TRBJ2-7, with TRBD2 matching 8 bases. Germline values: CDR1 MDHEN, CDR2 SYDVKM. The CDR3 loop spans 14 amino acids. V lost 3 bases and J lost 6; bases outside the gene matches: 7.

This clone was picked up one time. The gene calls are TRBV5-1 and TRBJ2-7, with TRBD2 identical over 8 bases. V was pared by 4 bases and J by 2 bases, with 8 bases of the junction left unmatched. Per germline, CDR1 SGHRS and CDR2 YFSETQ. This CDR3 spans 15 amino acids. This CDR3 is CASSPTSGGTYEQYF. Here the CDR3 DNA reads TGCGCCAGCAGCCCTACTAGCGGAGGGACCTACGAGCAGTACTTC.

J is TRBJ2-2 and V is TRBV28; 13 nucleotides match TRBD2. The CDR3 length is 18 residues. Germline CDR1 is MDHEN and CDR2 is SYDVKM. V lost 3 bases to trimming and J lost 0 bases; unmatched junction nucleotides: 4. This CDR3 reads CASSLGLAGPTNTGELFF. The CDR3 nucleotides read TGTGCCAGCAGTTTGGGACTAGCGGGGCCCACGAACACCGGGGAGCTGTTTTTT.

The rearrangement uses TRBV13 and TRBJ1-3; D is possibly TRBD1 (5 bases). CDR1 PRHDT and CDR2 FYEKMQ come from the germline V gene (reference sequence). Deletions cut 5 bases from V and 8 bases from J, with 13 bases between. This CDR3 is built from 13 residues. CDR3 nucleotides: TGTGCCAGCAGCGCTCCCGGGGGAGACACCATATATTTT. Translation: CASSAPGGDTIYF. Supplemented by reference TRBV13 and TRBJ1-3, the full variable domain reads AAGVIQSPRHLIKEKRETATLKCYPIPRHDTVYWYQQGPGQDPQFLISFYEKMQSDKGSIPDRFSAQQFSDYHSELNMSSLELGDSALYFCASSAPGGDTIYFGEGSWLTVV.

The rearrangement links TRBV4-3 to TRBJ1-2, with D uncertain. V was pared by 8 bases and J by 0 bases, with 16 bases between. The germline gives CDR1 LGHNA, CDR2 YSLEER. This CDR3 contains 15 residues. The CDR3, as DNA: TGCGCCAGCTCGTCGAACGCGTTAGCTAACTATGGCTACACCTTC. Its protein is CASSSNALANYGYTF.

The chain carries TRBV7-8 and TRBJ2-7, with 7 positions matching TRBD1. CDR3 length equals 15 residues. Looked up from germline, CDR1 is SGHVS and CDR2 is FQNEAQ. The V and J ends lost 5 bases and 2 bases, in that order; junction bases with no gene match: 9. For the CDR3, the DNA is TGTGCCAGCAGCCGCCCCGTGGGACAGACCTACGAGCAGTACTTC. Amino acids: CASSRPVGQTYEQYF.

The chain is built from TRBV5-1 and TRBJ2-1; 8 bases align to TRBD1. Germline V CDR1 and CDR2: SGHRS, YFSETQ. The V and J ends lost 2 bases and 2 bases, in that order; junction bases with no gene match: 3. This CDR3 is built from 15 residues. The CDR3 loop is CASSFRTGPYNEQFF. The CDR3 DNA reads TGCGCCAGCAGCTTCCGGACAGGGCCCTACAATGAGCAGTTCTTC. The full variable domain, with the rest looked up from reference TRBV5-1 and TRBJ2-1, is KAGVTQTPRYLIKTRGQQVTLSCSPISGHRSVSWYQQTPGQGLQFLFEYFSETQRNKGNFPGRFSGRQFSNSRSEMNVSTLELGDSALYLCASSFRTGPYNEQFFGPGTRLTVL.

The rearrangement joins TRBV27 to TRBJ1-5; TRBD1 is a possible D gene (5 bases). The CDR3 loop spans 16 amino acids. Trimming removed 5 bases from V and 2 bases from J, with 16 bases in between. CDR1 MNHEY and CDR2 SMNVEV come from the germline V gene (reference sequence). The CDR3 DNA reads TGTGCCAGCAGTCCCCTCGGGGGTTTAGGCAATCAGCCCCAGCATTTT. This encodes CASSPLGGLGNQPQHF.

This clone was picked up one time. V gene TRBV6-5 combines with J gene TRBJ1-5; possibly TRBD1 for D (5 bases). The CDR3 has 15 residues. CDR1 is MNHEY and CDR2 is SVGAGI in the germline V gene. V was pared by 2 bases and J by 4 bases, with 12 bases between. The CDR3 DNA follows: TGTGCCAGCAGTTACGACGGGGGACGGAATCAGCCCCAGCATTTT. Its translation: CASSYDGGRNQPQHF.

CDR3 coding DNA: TGTGCCAGCTCACCCGGGACAGGCCGGAACACCGGGGAGCTGTTTTTT. Amino acids: CASSPGTGRNTGELFF. The rearrangement joins TRBV18 to TRBJ2-2; 8 bases align to TRBD1. J lost 1 base, V lost 3 bases, and 4 bases had no gene match. This CDR3 contains 16 residues. Germline CDR1 KGHSH, CDR2 LQKENI.

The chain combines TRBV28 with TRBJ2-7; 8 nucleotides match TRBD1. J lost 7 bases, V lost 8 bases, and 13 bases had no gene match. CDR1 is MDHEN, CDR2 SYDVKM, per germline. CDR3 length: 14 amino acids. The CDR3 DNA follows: TGTGCCAGCTCCGGGACAGGACCCCCTTTAGAGCAGTACTTC. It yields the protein CASSGTGPPLEQYF.

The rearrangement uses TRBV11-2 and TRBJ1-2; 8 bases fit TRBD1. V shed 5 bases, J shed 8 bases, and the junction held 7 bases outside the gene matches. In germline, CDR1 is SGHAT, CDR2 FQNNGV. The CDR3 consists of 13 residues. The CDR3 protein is CASSPGTGEGYTF. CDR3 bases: TGTGCCAGCAGCCCCGGGACAGGTGAAGGCTACACCTTC.

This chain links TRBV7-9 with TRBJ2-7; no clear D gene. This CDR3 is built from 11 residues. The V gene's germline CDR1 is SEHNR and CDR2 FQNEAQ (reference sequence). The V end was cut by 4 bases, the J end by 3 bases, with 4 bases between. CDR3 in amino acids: CASSSVYEQYF. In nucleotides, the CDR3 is TGTGCCAGCAGCTCAGTCTACGAGCAGTACTTC.